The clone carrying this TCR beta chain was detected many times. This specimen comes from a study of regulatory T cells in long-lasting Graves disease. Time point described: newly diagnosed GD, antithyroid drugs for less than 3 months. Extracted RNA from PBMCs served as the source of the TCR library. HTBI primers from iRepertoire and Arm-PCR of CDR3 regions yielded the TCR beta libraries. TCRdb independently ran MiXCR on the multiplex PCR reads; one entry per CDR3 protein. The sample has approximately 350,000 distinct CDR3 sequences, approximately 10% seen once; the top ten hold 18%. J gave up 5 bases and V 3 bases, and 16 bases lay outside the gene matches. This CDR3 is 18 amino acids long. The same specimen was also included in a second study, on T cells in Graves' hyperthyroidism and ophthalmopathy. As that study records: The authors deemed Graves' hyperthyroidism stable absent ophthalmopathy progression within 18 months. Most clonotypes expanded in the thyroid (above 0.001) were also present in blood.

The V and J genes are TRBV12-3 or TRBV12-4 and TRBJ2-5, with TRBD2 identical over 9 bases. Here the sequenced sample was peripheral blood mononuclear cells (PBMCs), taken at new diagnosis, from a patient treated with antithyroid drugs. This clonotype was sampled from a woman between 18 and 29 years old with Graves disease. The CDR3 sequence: CASSFGYSGRVSGETQYF. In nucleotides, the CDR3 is TGTGCCAGCAGTTTTGGGTATAGCGGGAGAGTTAGCGGGGAGACCCAGTACTTC.